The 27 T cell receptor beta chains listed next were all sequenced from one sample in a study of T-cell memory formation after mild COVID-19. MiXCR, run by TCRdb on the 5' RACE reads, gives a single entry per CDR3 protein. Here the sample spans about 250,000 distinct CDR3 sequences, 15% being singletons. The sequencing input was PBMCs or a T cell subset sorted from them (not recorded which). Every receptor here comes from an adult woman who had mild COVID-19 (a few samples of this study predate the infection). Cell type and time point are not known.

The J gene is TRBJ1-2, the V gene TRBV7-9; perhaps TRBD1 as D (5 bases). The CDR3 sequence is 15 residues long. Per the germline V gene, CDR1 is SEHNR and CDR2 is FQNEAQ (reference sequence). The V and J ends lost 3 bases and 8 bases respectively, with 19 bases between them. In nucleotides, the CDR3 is TGTGCCAGCAGCTTGCAGGGAGACTCCCTGGAAGGCTACACCTTC. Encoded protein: CASSLQGDSLEGYTF.

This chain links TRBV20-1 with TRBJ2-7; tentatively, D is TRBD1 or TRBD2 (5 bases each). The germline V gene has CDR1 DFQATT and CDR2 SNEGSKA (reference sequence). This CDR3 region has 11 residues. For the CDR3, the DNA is TGCAGCCCCGGGACCCCCTACGAGCAGTACTTC. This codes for CSPGTPYEQYF.

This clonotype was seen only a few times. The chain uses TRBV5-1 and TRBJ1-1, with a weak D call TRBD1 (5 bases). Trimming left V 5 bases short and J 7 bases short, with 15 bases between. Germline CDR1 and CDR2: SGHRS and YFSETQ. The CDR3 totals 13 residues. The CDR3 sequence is CASRKLGQDEAFF. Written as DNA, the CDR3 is TGCGCCAGCAGAAAATTGGGGCAAGATGAAGCTTTCTTT.

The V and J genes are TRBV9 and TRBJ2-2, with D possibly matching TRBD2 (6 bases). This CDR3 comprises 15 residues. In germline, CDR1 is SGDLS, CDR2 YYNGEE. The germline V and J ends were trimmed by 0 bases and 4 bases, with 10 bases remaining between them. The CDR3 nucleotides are TGTGCCAGCAGCGTAGGGGAGGCGCGCACCGGGGAGCTGTTTTTT. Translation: CASSVGEARTGELFF.

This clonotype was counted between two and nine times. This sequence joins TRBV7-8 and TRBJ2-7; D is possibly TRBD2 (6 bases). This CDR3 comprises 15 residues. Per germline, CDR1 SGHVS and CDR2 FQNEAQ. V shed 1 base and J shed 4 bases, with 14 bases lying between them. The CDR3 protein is CASSLVGGIGYEQYF. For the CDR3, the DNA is TGTGCCAGCAGCTTAGTAGGAGGGATCGGGTACGAGCAGTACTTC.

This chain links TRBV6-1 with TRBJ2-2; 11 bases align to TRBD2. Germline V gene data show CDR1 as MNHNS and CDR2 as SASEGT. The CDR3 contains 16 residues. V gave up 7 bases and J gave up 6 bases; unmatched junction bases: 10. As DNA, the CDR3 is TGTGCCAGCATGGGGCGGACTAGCGGGCGACCCGGGGAGCTGTTTTTT. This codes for CASMGRTSGRPGELFF.

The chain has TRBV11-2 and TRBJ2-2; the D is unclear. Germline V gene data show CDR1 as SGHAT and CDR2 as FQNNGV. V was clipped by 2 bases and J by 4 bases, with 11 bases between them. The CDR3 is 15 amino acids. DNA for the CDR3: TGTGCCAGCAGCTTACAAGGCAGCTTCACCGGGGAGCTGTTTTTT. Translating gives CASSLQGSFTGELFF. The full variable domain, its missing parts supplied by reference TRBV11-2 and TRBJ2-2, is EAGVAQSPRYKIIEKRQSVAFWCNPISGHATLYWYQQILGQGPKLLIQFQNNGVVDDSQLPKDRFSAERLKGVDSTLKIQPAKLEDSAVYLCASSLQGSFTGELFFGEGSRLTVL.

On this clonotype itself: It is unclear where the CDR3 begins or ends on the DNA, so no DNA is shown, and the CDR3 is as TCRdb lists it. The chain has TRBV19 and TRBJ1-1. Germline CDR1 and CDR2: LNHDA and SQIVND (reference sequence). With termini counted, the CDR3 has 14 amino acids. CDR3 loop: CASSADFRGTEAFF.

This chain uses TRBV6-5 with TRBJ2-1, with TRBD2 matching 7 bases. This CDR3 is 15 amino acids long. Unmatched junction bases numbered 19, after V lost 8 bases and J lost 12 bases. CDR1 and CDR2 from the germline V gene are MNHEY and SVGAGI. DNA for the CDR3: TGTGCCAGCCGAGGGGTAGGGGAGGGCCTTGATCGGCAGTTCTTC. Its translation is CASRGVGEGLDRQFF.

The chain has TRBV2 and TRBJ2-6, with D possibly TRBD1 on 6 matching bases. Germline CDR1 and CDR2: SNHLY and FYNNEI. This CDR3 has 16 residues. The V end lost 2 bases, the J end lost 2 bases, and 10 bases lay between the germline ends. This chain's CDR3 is CASSETGSAGANVLTF. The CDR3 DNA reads TGTGCCAGCAGTGAAACAGGGTCGGCTGGGGCCAACGTCCTGACTTTC.

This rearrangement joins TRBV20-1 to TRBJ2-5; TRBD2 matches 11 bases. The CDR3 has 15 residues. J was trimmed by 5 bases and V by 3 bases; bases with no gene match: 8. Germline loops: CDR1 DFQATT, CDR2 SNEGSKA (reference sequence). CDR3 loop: CSASALAGGVETQYF. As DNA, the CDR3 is TGCAGTGCTAGTGCCCTAGCGGGGGGAGTGGAGACCCAGTACTTC.

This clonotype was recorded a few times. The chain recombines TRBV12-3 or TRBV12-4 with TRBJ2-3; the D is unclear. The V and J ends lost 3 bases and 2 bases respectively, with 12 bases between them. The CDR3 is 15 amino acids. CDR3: CASSLRLSYTDTQYF. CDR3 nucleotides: TGTGCCAGCAGTTTGCGGCTATCCTACACAGATACGCAGTATTTT.

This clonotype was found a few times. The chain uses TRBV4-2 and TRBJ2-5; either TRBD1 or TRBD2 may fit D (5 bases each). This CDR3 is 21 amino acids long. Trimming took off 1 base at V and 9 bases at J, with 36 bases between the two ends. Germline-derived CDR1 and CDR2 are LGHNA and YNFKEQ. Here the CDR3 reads CASSQGLHLGIQGTPFRAQYF. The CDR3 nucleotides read TGTGCCAGCAGCCAAGGACTACATCTAGGGATCCAGGGTACTCCCTTTCGAGCCCAGTACTTC.

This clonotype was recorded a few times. The CDR3 DNA follows: TGCGCCAGCAGCTTGGCCGCGGGGGTGGAGTATGAGCAGTTCTTC. Amino acid sequence: CASSLAAGVEYEQFF. The rearrangement uses TRBV5-1 and TRBJ2-1; 7 bases map to TRBD2. This CDR3 region has 15 residues. Trimming took 0 bases from V and 8 from J; bases not matched to a gene: 8. Germline V lookup: CDR1 SGHRS, CDR2 YFSETQ.

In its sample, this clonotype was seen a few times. In DNA form, the CDR3 reads TGTGCCAGCAGCTTGCGGGACGCAGGCACAGATACGCAGTATTTT. Translating it yields CASSLRDAGTDTQYF. This chain connects TRBV5-5 to TRBJ2-3; either TRBD1 or TRBD2 may fit D (5 bases each). Looked up from germline, CDR1 is SGHKS and CDR2 is YYEKEE (reference sequence). Trimming removed 1 base at V and 1 base at J, with 10 bases between. CDR3 length: 15 amino acids.

This CDR3 reads CASSYLQGIMNTEAFF. For the CDR3, the DNA is TGTGCCAGCAGTTACCTACAGGGGATTATGAACACTGAAGCTTTCTTT. This chain uses TRBV6-5 with TRBJ1-1; TRBD1 agrees at 7 bases. The CDR3 is made up of 16 amino acids. Germline lookup yields CDR1 MNHEY and CDR2 SVGAGI. Losses at the gene ends were 2 bases for V and 0 bases for J; bases not matched to a gene: 6.

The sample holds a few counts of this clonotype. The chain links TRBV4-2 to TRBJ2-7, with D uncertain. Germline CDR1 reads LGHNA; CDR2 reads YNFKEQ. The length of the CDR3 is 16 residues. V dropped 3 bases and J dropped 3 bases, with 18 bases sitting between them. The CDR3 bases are TGTGCCAGCAGCCAGAGTGGGCGCTCCGGCCTCTACGAGCAGTACTTC. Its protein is CASSQSGRSGLYEQYF.

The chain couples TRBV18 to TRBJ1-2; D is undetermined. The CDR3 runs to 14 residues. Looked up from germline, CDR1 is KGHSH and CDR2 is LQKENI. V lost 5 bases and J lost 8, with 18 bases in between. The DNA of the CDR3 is TGTGCCAGCTCAAGTCAGGTTCCGAGGTCGGGCTACACCTTC. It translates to CASSSQVPRSGYTF.

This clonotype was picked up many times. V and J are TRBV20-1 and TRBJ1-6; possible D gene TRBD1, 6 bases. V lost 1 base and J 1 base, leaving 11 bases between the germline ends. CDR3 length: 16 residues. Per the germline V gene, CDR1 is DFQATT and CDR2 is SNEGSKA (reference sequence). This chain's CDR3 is CSARAGGVSYNSPLHF. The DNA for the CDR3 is TGCAGTGCTAGAGCGGGGGGCGTATCCTATAATTCACCCCTCCACTTT.

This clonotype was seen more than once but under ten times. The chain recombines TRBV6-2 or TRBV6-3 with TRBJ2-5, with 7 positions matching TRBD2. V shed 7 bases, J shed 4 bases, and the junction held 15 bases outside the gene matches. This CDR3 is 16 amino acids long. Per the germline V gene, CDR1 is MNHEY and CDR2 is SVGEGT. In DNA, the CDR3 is TGTGCCAGCATTTCCAACCGGCGCGGGAGTGCAGAGACCCAGTACTTC. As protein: CASISNRRGSAETQYF.

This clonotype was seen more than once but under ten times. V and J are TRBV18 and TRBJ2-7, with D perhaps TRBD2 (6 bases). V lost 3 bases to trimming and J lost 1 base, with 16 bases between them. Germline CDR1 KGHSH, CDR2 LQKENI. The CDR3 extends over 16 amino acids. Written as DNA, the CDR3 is TGTGCCAGCTCACCTCCTGGATGGAGGGGATCCTACGAGCAGTACTTC. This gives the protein CASSPPGWRGSYEQYF.

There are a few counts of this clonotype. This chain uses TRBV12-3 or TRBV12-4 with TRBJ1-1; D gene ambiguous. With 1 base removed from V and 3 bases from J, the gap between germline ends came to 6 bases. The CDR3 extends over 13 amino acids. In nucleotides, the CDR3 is TGTGCCAGCAGTTTAGTTGCGGACACTGAAGCTTTCTTT. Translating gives CASSLVADTEAFF.

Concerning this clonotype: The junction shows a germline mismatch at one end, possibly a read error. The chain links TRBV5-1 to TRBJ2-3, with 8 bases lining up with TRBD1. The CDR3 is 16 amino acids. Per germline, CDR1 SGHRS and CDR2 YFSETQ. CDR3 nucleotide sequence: TGCGCCAGCACCTTGGTTCCAGGGGGCGCCACAGATACGCAGTATTTT. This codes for CASTLVPGGATDTQYF.

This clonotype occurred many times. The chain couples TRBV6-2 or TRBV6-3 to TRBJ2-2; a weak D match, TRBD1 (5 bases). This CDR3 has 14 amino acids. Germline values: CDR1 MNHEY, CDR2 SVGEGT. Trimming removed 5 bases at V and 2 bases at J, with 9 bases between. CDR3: CASSDRTNTGELFF. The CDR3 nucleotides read TGTGCCAGCAGTGACCGGACAAACACCGGGGAGCTGTTTTTT.

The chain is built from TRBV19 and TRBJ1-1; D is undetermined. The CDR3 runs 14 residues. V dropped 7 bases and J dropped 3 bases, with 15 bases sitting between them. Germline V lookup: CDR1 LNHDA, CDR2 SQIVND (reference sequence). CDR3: CASINGGWDTEAFF. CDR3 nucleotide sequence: TGTGCCAGTATTAATGGCGGTTGGGACACTGAAGCTTTCTTT.

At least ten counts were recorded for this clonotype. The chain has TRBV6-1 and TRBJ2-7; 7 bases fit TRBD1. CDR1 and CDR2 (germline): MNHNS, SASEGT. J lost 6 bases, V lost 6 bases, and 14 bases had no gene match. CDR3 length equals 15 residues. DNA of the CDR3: TGTGCCAGCAGCGCCCAAACTACAGGGGCAAGCGAGCAGTACTTC. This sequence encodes CASSAQTTGASEQYF.

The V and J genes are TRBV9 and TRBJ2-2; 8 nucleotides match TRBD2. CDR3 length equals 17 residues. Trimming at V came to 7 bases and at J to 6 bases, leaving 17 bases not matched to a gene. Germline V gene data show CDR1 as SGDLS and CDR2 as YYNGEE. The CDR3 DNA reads TGTGCCAGCTCCCGAGGGGTGGGACTAGACTCATCCGGGGAGCTGTTTTTT. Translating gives CASSRGVGLDSSGELFF.